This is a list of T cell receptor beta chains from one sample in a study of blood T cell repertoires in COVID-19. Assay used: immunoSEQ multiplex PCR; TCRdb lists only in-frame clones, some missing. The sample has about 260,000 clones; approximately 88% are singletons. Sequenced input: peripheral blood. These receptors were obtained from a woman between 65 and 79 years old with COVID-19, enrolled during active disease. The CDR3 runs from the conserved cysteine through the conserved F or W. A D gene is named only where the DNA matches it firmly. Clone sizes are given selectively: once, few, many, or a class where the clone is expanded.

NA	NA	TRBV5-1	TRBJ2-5	TGCGCCAGCACCAACGTACTAGGGCTACAAGAGACCCAGTACTTC	CASTNVLGLQETQYF
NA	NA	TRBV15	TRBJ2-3	TGTGCCACCAGCAGAGCAACGGCAGATACGCAGTATTTT	CATSRATADTQYF
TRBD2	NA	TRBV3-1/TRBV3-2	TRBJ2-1	TGTGCCAGCAGCCATCGTCGGGGGAGGGACGATGAGCAGTTCTTC	CASSHRRGRDDEQFF
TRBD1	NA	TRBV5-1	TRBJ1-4	TGCGCCAGCAGCGGGGGGACAGGATTATCAGTAGGTGAAAAACTGTTTTTT	CASSGGTGLSVGEKLFF
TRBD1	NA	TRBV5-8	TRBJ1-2	TGTGCCAGCGGCACAGGGGGCAACTATGGCTACACCTTC	CASGTGGNYGYTF
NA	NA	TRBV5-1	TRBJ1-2	TGCGCCAGCAGCTTGGTAGGAGGTGATGGCTACACCTTC	CASSLVGGDGYTF
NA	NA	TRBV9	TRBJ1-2	TGTGCCAGCAGCGTAGGGCAGAACTATGGCTACACCTTC	CASSVGQNYGYTF
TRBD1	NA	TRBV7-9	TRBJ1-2	TGTGCCAGCAGCTTAGGACAGGGGGCGCGGGGCTACACCTTC	CASSLGQGARGYTF
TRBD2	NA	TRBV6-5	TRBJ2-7	TGTGCCAGCATCCCAGCGGGAGGGTACGAGCAGTACTTC	CASIPAGGYEQYF
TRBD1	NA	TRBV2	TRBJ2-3	TGTGCCAGCAGCCGGGACAGGGGAAGGGATACGCAGTATTTT	CASSRDRGRDTQYF
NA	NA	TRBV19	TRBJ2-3	TGTGCCAGTAGTAACGCGGGGACCACAGATACGCAGTATTTT	CASSNAGTTDTQYF
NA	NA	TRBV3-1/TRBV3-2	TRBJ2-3	TGTGCCAGCAGCAACAGAGGGCTAGTATCAGATACGCAGTATTTT	CASSNRGLVSDTQYF
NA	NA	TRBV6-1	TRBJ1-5	TGTGCCAGCAGTGACAGGGGCAATCAGCCCCAGCATTTT	CASSDRGNQPQHF
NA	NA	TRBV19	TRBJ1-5	TGTGCCGGCAGCGAATTGGGAGAGGATTCGCCCCAGCATTTT	CAGSELGEDSPQHF
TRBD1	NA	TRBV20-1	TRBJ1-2	TGCAGTGCTAGTGGAGCGGGGACAGGGGATGACAATTACTATGGCTACACCTTC	CSASGAGTGDDNYYGYTF
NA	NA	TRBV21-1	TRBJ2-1	TGTGCCAGCACCCCGGGACTAGCGGGAGAGGGGGGTGCGATCTTC	CASTPGLAGEGGAIF
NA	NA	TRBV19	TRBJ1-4	TGTGCCCCCCGGGGAGGGGAAAAACTGTTTTTT	CAPRGGEKLFF
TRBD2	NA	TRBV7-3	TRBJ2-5	TGTGCCAGCAGCCAAAGCGGGGGTCAAGAGACCCAGTACTTC	CASSQSGGQETQYF
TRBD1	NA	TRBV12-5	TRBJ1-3	TGTGCTAGTGGTTCCCAGTCAACTGGGACAGGGCCTGGAAACACCATATATTTT	CASGSQSTGTGPGNTIYF
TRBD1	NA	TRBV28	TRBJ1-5	TGTGCCAGCAGTTTCGGAGGGGGCTGGGGTCTTTTTCAGCCCCAGCATTTT	CASSFGGGWGLFQPQHF
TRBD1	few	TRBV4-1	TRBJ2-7	TGCGCCAGCAGCCAGCCGGGACAGGGGAAAGAGGTGCAGTACTTC	CASSQPGQGKEVQYF
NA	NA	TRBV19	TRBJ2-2	TGTGCCAGTACCGTCCCCCCAGGGGAAACGAACACCGGGGAGCTGTTTTTT	CASTVPPGETNTGELFF